These 17 T cell receptor beta chains came from one sample sequenced in a study of cytotoxic CD8 clonotypes in ibrutinib-treated CLL. Libraries were prepared by immunoSEQ multiplex PCR; TCRdb keeps only in-frame clonotypes and omits some of them. The data show 110,000 to 150,000 clones, about 91% seen once. Sequencing was performed on PBMCs, taken after 12 months of ibrutinib treatment. These receptors originate from a human donor with chronic lymphocytic leukemia.

The chain carries TRBV19 and TRBJ2-2, with D unresolved. Per the germline V gene, CDR1 is LNHDA and CDR2 is SQIVND (reference sequence). The V gene lost 5 bases and the J gene lost 9 bases, with 7 bases spanning the gap. This CDR3 has 11 amino acids. CDR3 nucleotides: TGTGCCAGTAGTCTTTATAGGGAGCTGTTTTTT. Residues: CASSLYRELFF.

This chain links TRBV19 with TRBJ1-4, with 8 positions matching TRBD1. The germline CDR1 and CDR2 sequences are LNHDA and SQIVND (reference sequence). Trimming at V came to 8 bases and at J to 0 bases, leaving 8 bases not matched to a gene. The CDR3 is made up of 16 amino acids. CDR3 DNA: TGTGCCAGTCAGGGGAGGACAGGGCCAACTAATGAAAAACTGTTTTTT. This codes for CASQGRTGPTNEKLFF.

The rearrangement uses TRBV6-4 and TRBJ2-7; unclear D gene. CDR1 is MRHNA, CDR2 SNTAGT, per germline. The V end was cut by 2 bases, the J end by 0 bases, with 5 bases between. CDR3 length: 13 amino acids. DNA of the CDR3: TGTGCCAGCAGTGACGTCTCCTCCTACGAGCAGTACTTC. It yields the protein CASSDVSSYEQYF.

The chain joins TRBV9 to TRBJ1-5; tentative D call: TRBD1 (6 bases). The germline V gene encodes CDR1 SGDLS and CDR2 YYNGEE. The CDR3 is made up of 15 amino acids. V lost 0 bases and J lost 7, with 14 bases in between. The CDR3 protein is CASSVEDSLNQPQHF. The DNA of the CDR3 is TGTGCCAGCAGCGTAGAGGACAGCCTGAACCAGCCCCAGCATTTT.

The rearrangement joins TRBV7-9 to TRBJ1-4, with 8 bases that match TRBD1. CDR1 is SEHNR and CDR2 is FQNEAQ in the germline V gene (reference sequence). J was trimmed by 3 bases and V by 2 bases; bases with no gene match: 2. CDR3 length: 15 amino acids. The CDR3 DNA reads as TGTGCCAGCAGCTTAAAGGGACAGGCTAATGAAAAACTGTTTTTT. This codes for CASSLKGQANEKLFF.

The chain joins TRBV4-2 to TRBJ2-4; 14 bases are a match to TRBD2. The V gene's germline CDR1 is LGHNA and CDR2 YNFKEQ. V lost 6 bases, J lost 6 bases, and 19 bases stayed unmatched. The CDR3 covers 20 residues. The CDR3 sequence: CASSQNFVRGTSGSSNIQYF. Here the CDR3 DNA reads TGTGCCAGCAGTCAAAACTTCGTCCGGGGGACTAGCGGGAGCTCAAACATTCAGTACTTC.

This chain uses TRBV6-5 with TRBJ2-3; 9 bases agree with TRBD2. Losses at the gene ends were 2 bases for V and 5 bases for J; bases not matched to a gene: 5. The germline CDR1 and CDR2 sequences are MNHEY and SVGAGI. CDR3 size: 15 residues. CDR3 in amino acids: CASSYVAGGGDTQYF. CDR3 nucleotide sequence: TGTGCCAGCAGTTACGTTGCGGGAGGGGGAGATACGCAGTATTTT.

The chain joins TRBV19 to TRBJ2-3; TRBD2 matches 13 bases. CDR3 length equals 17 residues. V was clipped by 5 bases and J by 1 base; unmatched bases: 6. Looked up from germline, CDR1 is LNHDA and CDR2 is SQIVND (reference sequence). The DNA of the CDR3 is TGTGCCAGTAGTGGCCGCGGACTAGCGGGGGGCACAGATACGCAGTATTTT. Its translation: CASSGRGLAGGTDTQYF.

This chain connects TRBV29-1 to TRBJ1-4, with no clear D. The ends were cut back, 1 base at V and 4 bases at J, with 4 bases in the middle. Germline V gene data show CDR1 as SQVTM and CDR2 as ANQGSEA. The CDR3 loop spans 12 amino acids. CDR3 bases: TGCAGCGTTGAAGGGGGTAATGAAAAACTGTTTTTT. It is translated as CSVEGGNEKLFF.

The J gene is TRBJ2-6, the V gene TRBV5-1; D unclear. Germline CDR1 and CDR2: SGHRS and YFSETQ. Trimming pared 4 bases from V and 0 bases from J, leaving 5 bases between. The CDR3 spans 14 residues. This CDR3 is CASSPTSGANVLTF. CDR3 nucleotide sequence: TGCGCCAGCAGCCCGACCTCTGGGGCCAACGTCCTGACTTTC.

V and J are TRBV30 and TRBJ2-7, with TRBD1 identical over 7 bases. Germline V gene sequence: CDR1 GTSNPN, CDR2 SVGIG (reference sequence). The CDR3 is made up of 14 amino acids. V shed 1 base and J 6 bases; nucleotides not matched to a gene: 9. CDR3 sequence: CAWSGDSQGREQYF. The DNA for the CDR3 is TGTGCCTGGAGTGGGGATTCACAGGGGCGCGAGCAGTACTTC.

The V call is TRBV29-1, the J call TRBJ2-2, with D uncertain. The germline V gene has CDR1 SQVTM and CDR2 ANQGSEA. The CDR3 is made up of 12 amino acids. V was pared by 7 bases and J by 1 base, with 7 bases between. The CDR3 region is CSGSENTGELFF. The CDR3 bases are TGCAGCGGGTCCGAGAACACCGGGGAGCTGTTTTTT.

The CDR3 region is CASSPGTGDTYEQYF. DNA of the CDR3: TGTGCCAGCAGTCCCGGGACAGGGGATACCTACGAGCAGTACTTC. The chain employs TRBV28 and TRBJ2-7, with TRBD1 matching 10 bases. J gave up 2 bases and V 5 bases, and 6 bases lay outside the gene matches. The CDR3 covers 15 residues. The germline V gene has CDR1 MDHEN and CDR2 SYDVKM.

V is TRBV7-9 and J is TRBJ1-2; perhaps TRBD1 as D (5 bases). This CDR3 is 19 amino acids long. V was trimmed by 4 bases and J by 5 bases, leaving 29 bases between them. Per germline, CDR1 SEHNR and CDR2 FQNEAQ (reference sequence). The CDR3 protein is CASSSHLSGPRAPSYGYTF. As DNA, the CDR3 is TGTGCCAGCAGCTCCCACCTCTCGGGACCGAGAGCCCCATCTTATGGCTACACCTTC.

This clone was seen a few times. The chain combines TRBV19 with TRBJ1-2; the D gene is possibly TRBD1 (6 bases). V was pared by 7 bases and J by 1 base, with 13 bases between. The germline V gene encodes CDR1 LNHDA and CDR2 SQIVND (reference sequence). The CDR3 runs to 14 residues. CDR3 nucleotide sequence: TGTGCCAGTACCCAGACAGGCCTTAACTATGGCTACACCTTC. Its translation: CASTQTGLNYGYTF.

The rearrangement joins TRBV27 to TRBJ2-7, with TRBD1 as a possible D gene (6 bases). V dropped 6 bases and J dropped 5 bases, with 20 bases sitting between them. CDR1 is MNHEY, CDR2 SMNVEV, per germline (reference sequence). The CDR3 totals 15 residues. In DNA form, the CDR3 reads TGTGCCAGCAGCTGGACGAGAGGGGGTGTAAACGAGCAGTACTTC. Translation: CASSWTRGGVNEQYF.

This clone has more than one count but fewer than ten. The chain has TRBV7-3 and TRBJ2-7; TRBD2 aligns across 9 bases. The CDR3 covers 15 residues. V shed 5 bases, J shed 3 bases, and the junction held 8 bases outside the gene matches. Germline CDR1 is SGHTA and CDR2 is FQGTGA. CDR3 DNA: TGTGCCAGCAGCCCTGAAGCGGGAGGACACTACGAGCAGTACTTC. Translated, it gives CASSPEAGGHYEQYF.